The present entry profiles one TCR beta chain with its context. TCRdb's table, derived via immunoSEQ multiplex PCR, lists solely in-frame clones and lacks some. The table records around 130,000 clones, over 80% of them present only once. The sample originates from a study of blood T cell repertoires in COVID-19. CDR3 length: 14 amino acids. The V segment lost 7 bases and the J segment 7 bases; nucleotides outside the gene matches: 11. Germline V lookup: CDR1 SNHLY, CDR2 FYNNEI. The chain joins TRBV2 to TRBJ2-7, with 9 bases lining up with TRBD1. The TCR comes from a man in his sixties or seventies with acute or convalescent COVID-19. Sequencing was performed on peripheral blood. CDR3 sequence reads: CASTQGQGLGEQYF. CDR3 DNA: TGTGCCAGCACCCAAGGACAGGGGCTAGGGGAGCAGTACTTC.